The T cell receptor beta chain described here comes from a study of shared clonotypes between healthy human individuals. The protocol was immunoSEQ multiplex PCR, while the TCRdb copy is restricted to in-frame clones and leaves out a portion. The repertoire holds fewer than 1.4 million clones, with around 82% as singletons. Sequencing used memory CD4+ T cells from PBMCs. Subset meaning: CD45RA-negative fraction. The source of this sequence is a man younger than 35 in good health. Some clones in this sample may be carry-over from other donors' samples.

The CDR3 nucleotides read TGTGCCAGCAGTTCCAAAATCAATGAGCAGTTCTTC. Its protein product is CASSSKINEQFF. This chain connects TRBV6-5 to TRBJ2-1; D remains unclear. V was shortened by 4 bases and J by 6 bases, with 7 bases between the two germline ends. Germline CDR1 reads MNHEY; CDR2 reads SVGAGI. The CDR3 length is 12 residues.